The 18 T cell receptor beta chains below come from one sample, sequenced in a study of blood T cell repertoires in COVID-19. Data came from immunoSEQ multiplex PCR; TCRdb stores just in-frame clones and leaves some out. The sample consists of a few hundred thousand clones, approximately 91% of them appearing once. Sequences were obtained from PBMCs or T cells enriched from blood (not recorded which). Every receptor here comes from a human donor in a cohort exposed to, infected with or recovered from COVID-19 (not recorded which). The donor label of this sample is uncertain.

V usage is TRBV5-1 and J usage is TRBJ2-1; 10 bases agree with TRBD2. CDR3 length: 14 residues. Losses at the gene ends were 2 bases for V and 10 bases for J; bases not matched to a gene: 6. CDR1 and CDR2 (germline): SGHRS, YFSETQ. DNA of the CDR3: TGCGCCAGCAGCTTAGAGCGGGGGGGCCGGGAGCAGTTCTTC. The encoded protein is CASSLERGGREQFF.

This clone was seen just once. The V and J genes are TRBV7-3 and TRBJ2-3; the match to TRBD1 covers 7 bases. CDR1 and CDR2 from the germline V gene are SGHTA and FQGTGA. The CDR3 has 15 residues. The V and J ends lost 2 bases and 5 bases, in that order; junction bases with no gene match: 7. The CDR3 protein is CASSLPRDREDTQYF. For the CDR3, the DNA is TGTGCCAGCAGCTTACCCCGGGACAGAGAAGATACGCAGTATTTT.

The V and J genes are TRBV19 and TRBJ2-1, with TRBD2 identical over 10 bases. This CDR3 comprises 14 residues. Germline assignment: CDR1 LNHDA and CDR2 SQIVND (reference sequence). Unmatched junction bases numbered 4, after V lost 8 bases and J lost 3 bases. The CDR3 is CASFSGGLYNEQFF. CDR3 in DNA: TGTGCCAGTTTTAGCGGGGGGCTCTACAATGAGCAGTTCTTC.

The CDR3 spells CASSQLAGEADTQYF. The CDR3 DNA reads as TGTGCCAGCAGCCAACTCGCGGGGGAGGCAGATACGCAGTATTTT. The J gene is TRBJ2-3, the V gene TRBV4-2; 7 nucleotides agree with TRBD2. Looked up from germline, CDR1 is LGHNA and CDR2 is YNFKEQ. The CDR3 extends over 15 amino acids. V dropped 2 bases and J dropped 4; count of bases not matched to a gene: 6.

This sequence joins TRBV2 and TRBJ1-2; 12 bases align to TRBD1. Germline CDR1 SNHLY, CDR2 FYNNEI. The length of the CDR3 is 16 residues. V was pared by 6 bases and J by 3 bases, with 8 bases of the junction left unmatched. CDR3 residues: CASSGTGGEGDYGYTF. The CDR3 region has the DNA TGTGCCAGCAGCGGGACAGGGGGCGAGGGTGACTATGGCTACACCTTC.

As regards this clone: Other nucleotide sequences in the sample specify the same CDR3. The CDR3 is CASSLGSRETQYF. As DNA, the CDR3 is TGTGCCAGCAGTTTAGGTAGCCGGGAGACCCAGTACTTC. V gene TRBV12-3 or TRBV12-4 combines with J gene TRBJ2-5; D unresolved. This CDR3 is built from 13 residues. V was trimmed by 1 base and J by 5 bases, leaving 8 bases between them.

The gene calls are TRBV5-1 and TRBJ2-3, with 7 bases fitting TRBD1. Germline lookup yields CDR1 SGHRS and CDR2 YFSETQ. This CDR3 is built from 14 residues. Trimming removed 4 bases from V and 2 bases from J; junction bases left unmatched: 4. This CDR3 reads CASSPGQPTDTQYF. CDR3 in DNA: TGCGCCAGCAGCCCGGGACAGCCCACAGATACGCAGTATTTT.

CDR3 region: CASSMEAPEGEQYF. In DNA form, the CDR3 reads TGTGCCAGTAGTATGGAGGCCCCTGAAGGCGAGCAGTACTTC. The chain links TRBV19 to TRBJ2-7; D is perhaps TRBD2 (5 bases). The V end was cut by 3 bases, the J end by 6 bases, with 15 bases between. This CDR3 contains 14 residues. Germline CDR1 and CDR2: LNHDA and SQIVND (reference sequence).

The gene calls are TRBV19 and TRBJ2-7; a weak D match, TRBD2 (6 bases). The CDR3 has 13 amino acids. The V end was cut by 6 bases, the J end by 5 bases, with 14 bases between. Germline V gene sequence: CDR1 LNHDA, CDR2 SQIVND (reference sequence). CDR3 residues: CASSRGSWNEQYF. The CDR3, as DNA: TGTGCCAGTAGCCGGGGGAGCTGGAACGAGCAGTACTTC.

The gene calls are TRBV10-3 and TRBJ1-1; 9 nucleotides line up with TRBD1. There are 16 residues in the CDR3. Germline-derived CDR1 and CDR2 are ENHRY and SYGVKD. J gave up 1 base and V 2 bases, and 5 bases lay outside the gene matches. CDR3 in DNA: TGTGCCATCAGTGAGGGACAGGGGAGGACGAACACTGAAGCTTTCTTT. Amino acids: CAISEGQGRTNTEAFF.

This clone was seen only a few times. The gene calls are TRBV5-6 and TRBJ2-7; TRBD2 might be the D (6 bases). Germline CDR1 and CDR2: SGHDT and YYEEEE. The CDR3 has 14 amino acids. V lost 3 bases and J 3 bases, leaving 13 bases between the germline ends. This CDR3 reads CASSWGLSVYEQYF. The CDR3 coding sequence is TGTGCCAGCAGCTGGGGACTTTCAGTCTACGAGCAGTACTTC.

This chain joins TRBV5-1 and TRBJ1-1; D unclear. CDR1 is SGHRS, CDR2 YFSETQ, per germline. Trimming took 3 bases from V and 2 from J, leaving 8 bases between them. The CDR3 loop spans 13 amino acids. For the CDR3, the DNA is TGCGCCAGCAGCTCCGGGGTTAACACTGAAGCTTTCTTT. Translating gives CASSSGVNTEAFF.

The count of this clone is one. The V and J genes are TRBV5-1 and TRBJ2-2; the match to TRBD2 covers 12 bases. The V gene's germline CDR1 is SGHRS and CDR2 YFSETQ. The CDR3 loop spans 18 amino acids. J gave up 0 bases and V 2 bases, and 5 bases lay outside the gene matches. The CDR3 region has the DNA TGCGCCAGCAGCTTAATGACTAGCGGGGGTCCGAACACCGGGGAGCTGTTTTTT. Translating gives CASSLMTSGGPNTGELFF.

The chain carries TRBV15 and TRBJ2-1, with D possibly matching TRBD1 (6 bases). Germline assignment: CDR1 LNHNV and CDR2 YYDKDF (reference sequence). With 0 bases removed from V and 4 bases from J, the gap between germline ends came to 13 bases. This CDR3 comprises 16 residues. The CDR3 sequence: CATSRDWGLEYNEQFF. In nucleotides, the CDR3 is TGTGCCACCAGCAGAGATTGGGGGCTAGAATACAATGAGCAGTTCTTC.

This clone was detected once. This sequence joins TRBV7-8 and TRBJ1-2; tentative D call: TRBD1 (5 bases). Per the germline V gene, CDR1 is SGHVS and CDR2 is FQNEAQ. V dropped 2 bases and J dropped 2 bases, with 9 bases sitting between them. The CDR3 spans 14 residues. The CDR3 reads CASSLRGKNYGYTF. CDR3 sequence (DNA): TGTGCCAGCAGCTTACGGGGGAAAAACTATGGCTACACCTTC. The full variable domain, rest sourced from reference TRBV7-8 and TRBJ1-2, is GAGVSQSPRYKVAKRGQDVALRCDPISGHVSLFWYQQALGQGPEFLTYFQNEAQLDKSGLPSDRFFAERPEGSVSTLKIQRTQQEDSAVYLCASSLRGKNYGYTFGSGTRLTVV.

This chain connects TRBV6-2 or TRBV6-3 to TRBJ2-2; the D gene is possibly TRBD1 (5 bases). The CDR3 is 15 amino acids. CDR1 MNHEY and CDR2 SVGEGT come from the germline V gene. The germline V and J ends were trimmed by 6 bases and 4 bases, with 15 bases remaining between them. CDR3 sequence reads: CASSPSGWPTGELFF. Here the CDR3 DNA reads TGTGCCAGCAGCCCCTCAGGGTGGCCCACCGGGGAGCTGTTTTTT.

The CDR3 sequence: CASSLPQRETEAFF. In DNA, the CDR3 is TGCGCCAGCAGCTTGCCTCAGCGGGAAACTGAAGCTTTCTTT. The gene calls are TRBV5-1 and TRBJ1-1; D unresolved. V shed 1 base and J shed 5 bases, with 12 bases lying between them. The V gene's germline CDR1 is SGHRS and CDR2 YFSETQ. The CDR3 spans 14 residues.

The chain uses TRBV12-3 or TRBV12-4 and TRBJ2-1; tentatively, D is TRBD2 (6 bases). Trimming cost V 2 bases and J 9 bases, with 11 bases left between them. This CDR3 comprises 13 residues. The CDR3 here is CASSLSGRGEQFF. CDR3 DNA sequence: TGTGCCAGCAGTTTATCAGGGCGGGGTGAGCAGTTCTTC.